The TCR beta chain under discussion was sequenced for a study of cytomegalovirus exposure and HLA in healthy donors. Study details: The same platform as the approximately 670 first-cohort repertoires was used for the 90 to 150 validation repertoires, a later analysis reported.

Trimming left V 7 bases short and J 7 bases short, with 20 bases between. This CDR3 contains 14 residues. CDR1 SQVTM and CDR2 ANQGSEA come from the germline V gene. Study findings and constraints: According to the study, 150 to 200 TCR beta chains were cytomegalovirus-associated.

With regard to this clone: What it recognizes is unknown.

TCRdb's copy holds only in-frame clones and misses some; the assay was immunoSEQ multiplex PCR. Of tens of thousands of clones listed, 85% are singletons. This TCR was recovered from a young man in good health and CMV-seropositive. The sample taken for sequencing was PBMCs. The genes are TRBV29-1 and TRBJ2-1, with D possibly being TRBD2 (5 bases). CDR3 bases: TGCAGCGCTCAGCGTGGGAGTTTGGGAAATGAGCAGTTCTTC. The encoded protein is CSAQRGSLGNEQFF.